This is a list of T cell receptor beta chains from one sample in a study of Graves' ophthalmopathy and Graves' hyperthyroidism. Using its own MiXCR run on the multiplex PCR reads, TCRdb lists one record per CDR3 protein. The table shows about 740,000 distinct CDR3 sequences, with roughly 41% occurring only once. The sequenced material came from peripheral blood. The receptor source for this set is an adult man with Graves' ophthalmopathy. CDR3s include the opening cysteine and the closing phenylalanine or tryptophan. The order of the fields is CDR3 protein, CDR3 DNA, D gene, clone size, J gene, V gene. D genes are given only for firm matches. Only part of the rows carry a size: once, few, many, or a class if the clone is expanded.

CDR3aa: CSASKGGDGYTF
CDR3nt: TGCAGTGCTAGCAAAGGGGGCGATGGCTACACCTTC
d_gene: TRBD1
abundance: few
j_gene: TRBJ1-2
v_gene: TRBV20-1

CDR3aa: CASSSTNGGPNGYTF
CDR3nt: TGTGCCAGCAGCTCAACTAACGGGGGTCCTAATGGCTACACCTTC
d_gene: -
abundance: few
j_gene: TRBJ1-2
v_gene: TRBV7-9

CDR3aa: CASSPRTRKETQYF
CDR3nt: TGTGCCAGTAGTCCGCGGACGCGCAAAGAGACCCAGTACTTC
d_gene: -
abundance: many
j_gene: TRBJ2-5
v_gene: TRBV19

CDR3aa: CASSPLEGWYEQYF
CDR3nt: TGTGCCAGCAGCCCGTTAGAAGGGTGGTACGAGCAGTACTTC
d_gene: -
abundance: -
j_gene: TRBJ2-7
v_gene: TRBV7-9

CDR3aa: CASSLDLRGTGYTF
CDR3nt: TGTGCCAGCAGCTTAGATCTTAGGGGTACTGGCTACACCTTC
d_gene: -
abundance: few
j_gene: TRBJ1-2
v_gene: TRBV7-6

CDR3aa: CASSLELGQGRETQYF
CDR3nt: TGTGCCAGCAGTTTAGAATTGGGACAGGGGCGGGAGACCCAGTACTTC
d_gene: TRBD1
abundance: -
j_gene: TRBJ2-5
v_gene: TRBV28

CDR3aa: CASSQDVSGGMDYGYTF
CDR3nt: TGTGCCAGCAGCCAAGATGTGTCAGGGGGTATGGACTATGGCTACACCTTC
d_gene: TRBD1
abundance: -
j_gene: TRBJ1-2
v_gene: TRBV4-2

CDR3aa: CASRPGPFSGNTIYF
CDR3nt: TGTGCCAGCAGACCGGGCCCTTTCTCTGGAAACACCATATATTTT
d_gene: -
abundance: -
j_gene: TRBJ1-3
v_gene: TRBV25-1

CDR3aa: CAISRTSGAYEQYF
CDR3nt: TGTGCCATCAGCAGGACTAGCGGGGCCTACGAGCAGTACTTC
d_gene: TRBD2
abundance: many
j_gene: TRBJ2-7
v_gene: TRBV10-3

CDR3aa: CASSEDRVSGYTF
CDR3nt: TGTGCCAGTAGCGAAGACAGGGTCTCGGGCTACACCTTC
d_gene: TRBD1
abundance: many
j_gene: TRBJ1-2
v_gene: TRBV19

CDR3aa: CASSPRDRAHTEAFF
CDR3nt: TGTGCCAGTAGTCCTAGGGACAGGGCACACACTGAAGCTTTCTTT
d_gene: TRBD1
abundance: few
j_gene: TRBJ1-1
v_gene: TRBV19

CDR3aa: CASSLPRTGQNSGYTF
CDR3nt: TGTGCCAGCAGCTTGCCCCGCACAGGGCAAAACTCTGGCTACACCTTC
d_gene: -
abundance: -
j_gene: TRBJ1-2
v_gene: TRBV7-2

CDR3aa: CASSVQPYTEAFF
CDR3nt: TGTGCCAGCAGTGTACAGCCATACACTGAAGCTTTCTTT
d_gene: -
abundance: many
j_gene: TRBJ1-1
v_gene: TRBV10-3

CDR3aa: CASSPFTSTGELFF
CDR3nt: TGTGCCAGCAGCCCCTTTACGTCCACCGGGGAGCTGTTTTTT
d_gene: -
abundance: few
j_gene: TRBJ2-2
v_gene: TRBV11-2

CDR3aa: CSVGSWPMNTGELFF
CDR3nt: TGCAGCGTTGGCTCGTGGCCCATGAACACCGGGGAGCTGTTTTTT
d_gene: -
abundance: many
j_gene: TRBJ2-2
v_gene: TRBV29-1

CDR3aa: CAISTGGAATEAFF
CDR3nt: TGTGCCATCAGTACCGGGGGGGCCGCCACTGAAGCTTTCTTT
d_gene: -
abundance: many
j_gene: TRBJ1-1
v_gene: TRBV10-3

CDR3aa: CASSQDLAGWGEKLFF
CDR3nt: TGCGCCAGCAGCCAAGATCTAGCAGGGTGGGGCGAAAAACTGTTTTTT
d_gene: -
abundance: few
j_gene: TRBJ1-4
v_gene: TRBV4-3